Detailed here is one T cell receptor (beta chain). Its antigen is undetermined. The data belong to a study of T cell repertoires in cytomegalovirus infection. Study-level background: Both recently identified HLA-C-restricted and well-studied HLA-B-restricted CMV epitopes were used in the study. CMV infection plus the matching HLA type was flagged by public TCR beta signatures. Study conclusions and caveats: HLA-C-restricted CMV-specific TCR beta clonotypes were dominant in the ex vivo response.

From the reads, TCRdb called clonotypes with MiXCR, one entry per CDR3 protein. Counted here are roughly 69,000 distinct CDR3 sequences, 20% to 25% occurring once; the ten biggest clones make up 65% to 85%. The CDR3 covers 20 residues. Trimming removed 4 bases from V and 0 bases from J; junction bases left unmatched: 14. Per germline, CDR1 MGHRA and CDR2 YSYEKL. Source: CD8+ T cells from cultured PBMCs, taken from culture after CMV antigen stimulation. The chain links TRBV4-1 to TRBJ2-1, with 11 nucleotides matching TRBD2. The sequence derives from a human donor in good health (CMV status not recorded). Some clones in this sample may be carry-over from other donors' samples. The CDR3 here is CASSPVQTLAGESSYNEQFF. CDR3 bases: TGCGCCAGCAGCCCCGTCCAAACACTAGCGGGGGAGAGCTCCTACAATGAGCAGTTCTTC.